This entry features one T cell receptor beta chain sequence. Its antigen is undetermined. The sample comes from a study of T-cell memory formation after mild COVID-19. The study's findings and limits: Second-wave clones reaching peak frequency on day 37 lacked confirmed SARS-CoV-2 specificity.

A single record per CDR3 protein comes from TCRdb applying MiXCR to the 5' RACE reads. The sample yields hundreds of thousands of distinct CDR3 sequences, more than 15% seen once. Germline assignment: CDR1 MNHEY and CDR2 SVGAGI. There are 16 residues in the CDR3. V shed 9 bases and J shed 2 bases, with 20 bases lying between them. The sequenced sample was PBMCs or a T cell subset sorted from them (not recorded which). The chain is built from TRBV6-5 and TRBJ1-3; a possible D gene is TRBD1 (6 bases). The TCR was taken from an adult woman who had mild COVID-19 (a few samples of this study predate the infection). Cell type and time point are not known. CDR3 amino acids: CARELAGAWPGNTIYF. Written as DNA, the CDR3 is TGTGCCAGGGAGTTGGCGGGGGCCTGGCCTGGAAACACCATATATTTT.